Below are 28 T cell receptor beta chains sequenced from a single sample in a study of T cell responses to AZD1222 COVID-19 vaccine. Produced via immunoSEQ multiplex PCR; TCRdb's table is partial and in-frame only. This sample has some 150,000 clones, with just over 85% found just once. Here the sequenced sample was peripheral blood, taken 28 days after the second AZD1222 dose. These receptors were taken from an adult who received the AZD1222 COVID-19 vaccine.

The genes are TRBV7-2 and TRBJ1-1; D may be TRBD1 (6 bases). The CDR3 runs to 14 residues. Trimming removed 4 bases at V and 3 bases at J, with 12 bases between. Germline CDR1 reads SGHTA; CDR2 reads FQGNSA. In nucleotides, the CDR3 is TGTGCCAGCAGCTCGACACAGGGTGACACTGAAGCTTTCTTT. Its translation is CASSSTQGDTEAFF.

The chain uses TRBV3-1 (or the pseudogene TRBV3-2) and TRBJ2-1; D is tentatively TRBD1 or TRBD2 (5 bases each). V was shortened by 2 bases and J by 8 bases, with 16 bases between the two germline ends. From germline, CDR1 is LGHDT and CDR2 YNNKEL (reference sequence). This CDR3 region has 15 residues. The CDR3 reads CASSQSGPRIHEQFF. The CDR3 DNA reads TGTGCCAGCAGCCAATCGGGGCCCCGGATCCATGAGCAGTTCTTC.

The V call is TRBV12-2, the J call TRBJ2-7; the DNA was not compared with TRBD1, the D call given in the table. TRBV12-2 is a listed pseudogene. CDR3 length equals 14 residues. CDR3 protein: CASLEMTGHYEQYF. The DNA for the CDR3 is TGTGCAAGTCTCGAAATGACAGGACATTACGAGCAGTACTTC.

The chain is built from TRBV3-1 (or the pseudogene TRBV3-2) and TRBJ2-7; D call uncertain. V dropped 1 base and J dropped 2 bases, with 3 bases sitting between them. CDR1 is LGHDT, CDR2 YNNKEL, per germline (reference sequence). This CDR3 region has 12 residues. CDR3 sequence: CASSQGPYEQYF. In nucleotides, the CDR3 is TGTGCCAGCAGCCAAGGCCCCTACGAGCAGTACTTC.

This chain links TRBV6-5 with TRBJ2-7; D is possibly TRBD1 or TRBD2 (5 bases each). This CDR3 comprises 15 residues. The V gene lost 0 bases and the J gene lost 0 bases, with 9 bases spanning the gap. Germline CDR1 and CDR2: MNHEY and SVGAGI. CDR3: CASSYSGAFSYEQYF. In DNA form, the CDR3 reads TGTGCCAGCAGTTACTCCGGGGCTTTCTCCTACGAGCAGTACTTC.

The chain combines TRBV28 with TRBJ1-4, with 9 bases that match TRBD1. Trimming cost V 3 bases and J 14 bases; bases outside gene matches: 7. The CDR3 totals 13 residues. Looked up from germline, CDR1 is MDHEN and CDR2 is SYDVKM. The CDR3 spells CASSFSGTGSLFF. CDR3 coding DNA: TGTGCCAGCAGTTTTTCCGGGACAGGGAGTCTGTTTTTT.

The gene calls are TRBV6-2 or TRBV6-3 and TRBJ1-5; D is undetermined. This CDR3 has 14 residues. The germline V and J ends were trimmed by 6 bases and 2 bases, with 11 bases remaining between them. In germline, CDR1 is MNHEY, CDR2 SVGEGT. CDR3 in amino acids: CASSPPGGNQPQHF. CDR3 DNA: TGTGCCAGCAGCCCCCCCGGGGGCAATCAGCCCCAGCATTTT.

This chain uses TRBV18 with TRBJ2-1, with TRBD2 matching over 10 bases. The J segment lost 9 bases and the V segment lost 1 base, leaving 6 bases of the junction unmatched. This CDR3 has 15 residues. In germline, CDR1 is KGHSH, CDR2 LQKENI. The DNA of the CDR3 is TGTGCCAGCTCACCACTAGCGGGAGGTCTGGGTGAGCAGTTCTTC. This encodes CASSPLAGGLGEQFF.

V and J are TRBV30 and TRBJ2-7; TRBD2 agrees at 12 bases. CDR1 and CDR2 (germline): GTSNPN, SVGIG (reference sequence). The ends lost 4 bases at V and 5 bases at J; junction bases unmatched: 3. The CDR3 has 13 residues. CDR3 residues: CAWKLAGGNEQYF. CDR3 nucleotide sequence: TGTGCCTGGAAACTAGCGGGAGGTAACGAGCAGTACTTC. Supplemented by reference TRBV30 and TRBJ2-7, the full variable domain reads SQTIHQWPATLVQPVGSPLSLECTVEGTSNPNLYWYRQAAGRGLQLLFYSVGIGQISSEVPQNLSASRPQDRQFILSSKKLLLSDSGFYLCAWKLAGGNEQYFGPGTRLTVT.

This clone appeared once. The chain has TRBV5-1 and TRBJ2-7; D unresolved. This CDR3 is 12 amino acids long. Germline CDR1 reads SGHRS; CDR2 reads YFSETQ. Between the trimmed V and J ends, which lost 5 bases and 9 bases, there was a span of 15 bases. CDR3 sequence reads: CASRAALGGQYF. CDR3 in DNA: TGCGCCAGCAGGGCGGCCCTTGGTGGGCAGTACTTC.

The J gene is TRBJ1-2, the V gene TRBV28; TRBD1 is a possible D gene (5 bases). Germline CDR1 and CDR2: MDHEN and SYDVKM. V shed 8 bases and J shed 2 bases, with 12 bases lying between them. The CDR3 is 13 residues long. The CDR3: CASCAWGNYGYTF. DNA for the CDR3: TGTGCCAGCTGCGCGTGGGGGAACTATGGCTACACCTTC.

The rearrangement uses TRBV10-2 and TRBJ1-1; unclear D gene. Per the germline V gene, CDR1 is WSHSY and CDR2 is SAAADI. The CDR3 spans 15 residues. Trimming stripped 3 bases from V and 1 base from J, with 12 bases between. The CDR3 region is CASSDIYKGNTEAFF. CDR3 in DNA: TGCGCCAGCAGTGACATTTATAAAGGGAACACTGAAGCTTTCTTT.

The chain uses TRBV18 and TRBJ1-1, with D possibly TRBD1 on 5 matching bases. The V end lost 3 bases, the J end lost 3 bases, and 11 bases lay between the germline ends. This CDR3 has 14 residues. The germline gives CDR1 KGHSH, CDR2 LQKENI. As DNA, the CDR3 is TGTGCCAGCTCACCTGGCCTAGGGGACACTGAAGCTTTCTTT. This encodes CASSPGLGDTEAFF.

The CDR3 sequence is CASSTSGRALLGDEQYF. Here the CDR3 DNA reads TGTGCCAGTAGTACAAGCGGGAGGGCCCTCTTGGGGGACGAGCAGTACTTC. The V gene is TRBV19, the J gene TRBJ2-7, with 10 positions matching TRBD2. CDR3 length: 17 residues. CDR1 LNHDA and CDR2 SQIVND come from the germline V gene (reference sequence). The ends lost 4 bases at V and 5 bases at J; junction bases unmatched: 14.

This chain connects TRBV19 to TRBJ1-5, with a weak D call TRBD1 (6 bases). The CDR3 extends over 15 amino acids. V was pared by 2 bases and J by 3 bases, with 11 bases between. The germline gives CDR1 LNHDA, CDR2 SQIVND (reference sequence). CDR3 amino acids: CASSIIQGANQPQHF. In DNA, the CDR3 is TGTGCCAGTAGTATAATACAGGGCGCCAATCAGCCCCAGCATTTT.

The chain combines TRBV5-4 with TRBJ1-4; TRBD1 might be the D (5 bases). Between the trimmed V and J ends, which lost 2 bases and 2 bases, there was a span of 10 bases. The CDR3 runs 15 residues. Per germline, CDR1 SGHNT and CDR2 YYREEE (reference sequence). The CDR3 DNA sequence: TGTGCCAGCAGCTTACGGGGGACGACTAATGAAAAACTGTTTTTT. It is translated as CASSLRGTTNEKLFF.

V and J are TRBV10-1 and TRBJ2-1, with 14 bases aligning to TRBD2. The ends lost 5 bases at V and 0 bases at J; junction bases unmatched: 3. Germline loops: CDR1 WNHNN, CDR2 SYGVQD (reference sequence). This CDR3 spans 17 amino acids. The CDR3 bases are TGCGCCAGCAGTACGGGACTAGCGGGGGACTCCTACAATGAGCAGTTCTTC. This codes for CASSTGLAGDSYNEQFF.

The rearrangement joins TRBV6-5 to TRBJ2-5, with D uncertain. Germline lookup yields CDR1 MNHEY and CDR2 SVGAGI. V lost 6 bases and J 7 bases, leaving 12 bases between the germline ends. The CDR3 runs 12 residues. CDR3 DNA: TGTGCCAGCAGCGCGAACACGGGGACCCAGTACTTC. Amino acid sequence: CASSANTGTQYF.

On this clone: The sample has other DNA sequences that encode this CDR3 too. V gene TRBV21-1 combines with J gene TRBJ2-5; the DNA was not compared with TRBD1, the D call given in the table. TRBV21-1 is listed as a pseudogene. The CDR3 sequence is 14 residues long. The CDR3 sequence: CASSAGQYQETQYF. The CDR3 DNA reads as TGTGCCAGTAGCGCGGGACAGTACCAAGAGACCCAGTACTTC.

The DNA of the CDR3 is TGTGCCAGCAGCTTATCTCGAAGTCGAGAGACCCAGTACTTC. Translated: CASSLSRSRETQYF. The gene calls are TRBV7-2 and TRBJ2-5; unclear D gene. The V and J ends lost 2 bases and 4 bases respectively, with 11 bases between them. This CDR3 is built from 14 residues. CDR1 and CDR2 (germline): SGHTA, FQGNSA.

This chain uses TRBV18 with TRBJ2-5; tentative D call: TRBD2 (7 bases). CDR1 KGHSH and CDR2 LQKENI come from the germline V gene. The CDR3 runs 14 residues. V lost 6 bases and J 2 bases, leaving 13 bases between the germline ends. CDR3 bases: TGTGCCAGCTCCCCTAAGGGGGGGCAAGAGACCCAGTACTTC. The encoded protein is CASSPKGGQETQYF.

The chain is built from TRBV28 and TRBJ2-3, with D perhaps matching TRBD2 (6 bases). This CDR3 region has 14 residues. Germline V CDR1 and CDR2: MDHEN, SYDVKM. The germline V and J ends were trimmed by 2 bases and 5 bases, with 11 bases remaining between them. This CDR3 is CASSLRGRGDTQYF. Written as DNA, the CDR3 is TGTGCCAGCAGTTTACGGGGGAGAGGAGATACGCAGTATTTT.

The chain is built from TRBV19 and TRBJ1-5, with a possible D match to TRBD1 (6 bases). V was shortened by 5 bases and J by 1 base, with 15 bases between the two germline ends. The CDR3 runs to 16 residues. Germline V gene lookup returns CDR1 LNHDA and CDR2 SQIVND (reference sequence). For the CDR3, the DNA is TGTGCCAGTAGTCCAGACAGGTTGTTCAGCAATCAGCCCCAGCATTTT. Residues: CASSPDRLFSNQPQHF.

The chain combines TRBV14 with TRBJ1-5, with D hard to call. Germline V CDR1 and CDR2: SGHDN, FVKESK. V dropped 2 bases and J dropped 9 bases, with 11 bases sitting between them. The CDR3 has 13 amino acids. The CDR3: CASSQFETGPQHF. The CDR3 nucleotides read TGTGCCAGCAGCCAATTTGAAACCGGGCCCCAGCATTTT.

The chain employs TRBV18 and TRBJ1-4; D ambiguous. CDR3 length: 14 residues. V lost 3 bases, J lost 8 bases, and 13 bases lay in between. CDR1 and CDR2 (germline): KGHSH, LQKENI. This chain's CDR3 is CASSPQRDGEKLFF. The CDR3 nucleotides read TGTGCCAGCTCACCCCAGCGCGACGGAGAAAAACTGTTTTTT.

V is TRBV9 and J is TRBJ2-3, with 7 bases lining up with TRBD2. Germline CDR1 reads SGDLS; CDR2 reads YYNGEE. This CDR3 region has 15 residues. After removal of 0 bases from V and 3 bases from J, the junction contained 4 bases not matched to a gene. The CDR3 is CASSVGNSGTDTQYF. The CDR3 DNA follows: TGTGCCAGCAGCGTAGGCAATAGCGGGACAGATACGCAGTATTTT.

The CDR3 loop is CASSLVSSGVMYF. In DNA, the CDR3 is TGTGCCAGCAGCTTGGTTTCTAGCGGGGTTATGTACTTC. The J gene is TRBJ2-7, the V gene TRBV5-6; 9 bases map to TRBD2. CDR1 SGHDT and CDR2 YYEEEE come from the germline V gene. The CDR3 sequence is 13 residues long. V shed 0 bases and J 12 bases; nucleotides not matched to a gene: 7. The variable domain in full, completed from reference TRBV5-6 and TRBJ2-7, reads DAGVTQSPTHLIKTRGQQVTLRCSPKSGHDTVSWYQQALGQGPQFIFQYYEEEERQRGNFPDRFSGHQFPNYSSELNVNALLLGDSALYLCASSLVSSGVMYFGPGTRLTVT.

Here the CDR3 reads CASSLEGLYEQYF. CDR3 bases: TGTGCCAGCAGTCTTGAAGGATTATACGAGCAGTACTTC. The chain employs TRBV7-2 and TRBJ2-7; no firm D call. This CDR3 is built from 13 residues. The germline gives CDR1 SGHTA, CDR2 FQGNSA. V gave up 6 bases and J gave up 4 bases, with 13 bases separating them.